The entry below describes one T cell receptor (beta chain). The antigen is not known. These data come from a study of cytomegalovirus exposure and HLA in healthy donors. Study results and limitations: In an earlier analysis, productive rearrangement rates for most beta V segments clustered near 90% or 30%. CMV antigen specificity of a few CMV-associated chains was confirmed in vitro.

CDR1 is SGHNT, CDR2 YENEEA, per germline. There are 14 residues in the CDR3. The junction had 3 bases not matched to a gene; V was cut back by 2 bases and J by 6 bases. PCR was performed using 60 Vbeta and 13 Jbeta primers. The protocol was immunoSEQ multiplex PCR, while the TCRdb copy is restricted to in-frame clones and leaves out a portion. The top ten hold over 5% of the sample, which has about 57,000 clones, 80% seen once. The specimen was PBMCs. V gene TRBV11-3 combines with J gene TRBJ2-4; 8 nucleotides match TRBD1. The receptor was isolated from a male donor in good health and CMV-seronegative. The DNA of the CDR3 is TGTGCCAGCAGCTTATCCGGACAGGGAAACATTCAGTACTTC. It yields the protein CASSLSGQGNIQYF. The full variable domain, rest sourced from reference TRBV11-3 and TRBJ2-4, is EAGVVQSPRYKIIEKKQPVAFWCNPISGHNTLYWYLQNLGQGPELLIRYENEEAVDDSQLPKDRFSAERLKGVDSTLKIQPAELGDSAVYLCASSLSGQGNIQYFGAGTRLSVL.